This paragraph covers one T cell receptor (beta chain) sequence. This clone was detected many times. The antigen it binds to is not known. It has no much larger one-base neighbor in the sample; base qualities were not kept. The library relied on PCR. The sequencing machine was an Illumina HiSeq 4000. High-throughput sequencing was used to profile the CDR3 region of the TCR beta-chain in every patient. As for how the authors treated the data: Drawing on CDR3 differences between clinicopathological groups, the researchers built a classifier meant to tell apart patients with distant-metastatic papillary thyroid cancer. The Shannon index was used to assess repertoire diversity, and the Morisita-Horn index was used to assess tumor-blood repertoire similarity. TCRdb handled the public reads itself, with Q25 trimming in fastp and clone calling in MiXCR, and kept productive beta chains. TCRdb's processing, not the study's, gives the V and J calls here. A total of tens of thousands of clones appear in this sample, approximately 18% of them only once. Clones ranked in the top ten supply around 5.9% of the sample.

These data originate in a study of metastatic and nonmetastatic thyroid tumors (dated by TCRdb to about 2020). About the investigation overall: For patients with malignant and with benign thyroid disease, the researchers compared repertoires between peripheral blood samples and tumor or nodule tissue samples.

What the work shows at the level of the full study, not this receptor alone: In both blood and tumor samples, malignant tumors were reported to have significantly higher TCR beta diversity than benign nodules.

Before undergoing thyroid surgery, none of the patients had been given any kind of treatment. The study retrospectively analysed patient clinical samples collected from about 2012 to 2019 using T-cell receptor beta sequencing. From the cysteine through the phenylalanine, the CDR3 covers 13 amino acids. Only the CDR3 DNA is retained, 39 bases long and in frame from the first base. Via the germline V gene, CDR1 is KGHSH and CDR2 LQKENI. Trimming takes 0 bases from V and 10 bases from J, and the germline ends sit 10 bases apart. The chain employs TRBV18 and TRBJ2-1; the D gene is unclear. The TCR originated in a male donor with papillary thyroid cancer or a benign thyroid nodule (not recorded which). Some clones in this sample may be carry-over from other donors' samples. Input material: blood. The DNA sequence reads TGTGCCAGCTCACCACCGGTGGCCAGCGAGCAGTTCTTC. Its protein is CASSPPVASEQFF.